The clone carrying this TCR beta chain was detected once. The data derive from a study of OX40 agonist ivuxolimab in advanced cancers. Produced via immunoSEQ multiplex PCR; TCRdb's table is partial and in-frame only. The sample contains about 66,000 clones, roughly 85% of which appear only once. The CDR3 runs 15 residues. Trimming took off 2 bases at V and 4 bases at J, with 14 bases between the two ends. CDR1 is KGHSH, CDR2 LQKENI, per germline. The rearrangement uses TRBV18 and TRBJ1-2; D perhaps matches TRBD1 (5 bases). This clonotype was obtained from an adult with an advanced solid tumor such as melanoma, head and neck, liver or kidney cancer. Specimen: CD4+ or CD8+ T cells sorted from blood, collected in a trial of the OX40 agonist ivuxolimab. This chain's CDR3 is CASSPIGQGSYGYTF. CDR3 bases: TGTGCCAGCTCACCAATCGGGCAGGGATCCTATGGCTACACCTTC. The full variable domain, in which reference TRBV18 and TRBJ1-2 provide the parts outside the CDR3, is NAGVMQNPRHLVRRRGQEARLRCSPMKGHSHVYWYRQLPEEGLKFMVYLQKENIIDESGMPKERFSAEFPKEGPSILRIQQVVRGDSAAYFCASSPIGQGSYGYTFGSGTRLTVV.